The source of this T cell receptor beta chain is a study of read filtering for tumor transcriptome and immune sequencing. Findings of the study overall: Single-read clonotypes: roughly 82% of IR-seq clonotypes (roughly 4% of reads), 60% to 75% of RNA-seq clonotypes (approximately 45% of reads).

Molecular barcoded adaptors covering alpha/delta and beta/gamma chains were used on approximately 400 ng RNA. TCRdb independently ran MiXCR on the reads; one entry per CDR3 protein. The data contain tens of thousands of distinct CDR3 sequences, roughly 18% of them singletons. This clonotype was detected many times. Its specificity is not known. The J segment lost 7 bases and the V segment lost 4 bases, leaving 3 bases of the junction unmatched. The germline V gene has CDR1 SGHTA and CDR2 FQGNSA. The CDR3 is made up of 14 amino acids. The sample consisted of a population of CD138-negative cells sorted from bone marrow. The receptor was derived from a donor at least 40 years old with multiple myeloma. The gene calls are TRBV7-2 and TRBJ1-6; 8 nucleotides agree with TRBD1. CDR3 sequence reads: CASSSQGANSPLHF. The CDR3 DNA reads as TGTGCCAGCAGCTCGCAGGGGGCCAATTCACCCCTCCACTTT.